Shown below are 14 T cell receptor beta chains from a single sample sequenced in a study of blood T cell repertoires in COVID-19. The assay was immunoSEQ multiplex PCR, and TCRdb's table has in-frame clones only and misses some. The repertoire consists of roughly 200,000 clones, with about 85% occurring once and the leading ten covering about 2.3%. Source material: PBMCs or T cells enriched from blood (not recorded which). These receptors were collected from a woman in her twenties or thirties who had recovered from COVID-19.

This clone was observed once. The rearrangement joins TRBV4-3 to TRBJ2-7, with 8 positions matching TRBD1. Looked up from germline, CDR1 is LGHNA and CDR2 is YSLEER. The trim removed 0 bases at V and 5 bases at J, leaving 3 bases unmatched. The CDR3 loop spans 14 amino acids. The CDR3 protein is CASSQDRTGHEQYF. The CDR3 DNA reads as TGCGCCAGCAGCCAAGATAGGACAGGGCACGAGCAGTACTTC.

The V call is TRBV19, the J call TRBJ1-2; D is undetermined. The CDR3 contains 15 residues. The V gene lost 5 bases and the J gene lost 1 base, with 14 bases spanning the gap. CDR1 and CDR2 from the germline V gene are LNHDA and SQIVND (reference sequence). In DNA form, the CDR3 reads TGTGCCAGTAGTGTAATTGGCGGGGATAACTATGGCTACACCTTC. This gives the protein CASSVIGGDNYGYTF.

This chain links TRBV4-3 with TRBJ1-2; 8 positions agree with TRBD1. Trimming cost V 1 base and J 6 bases; bases outside gene matches: 10. CDR1 LGHNA and CDR2 YSLEER come from the germline V gene. This CDR3 region has 16 residues. CDR3 sequence reads: CASSQAPGQGSHGYTF. Written as DNA, the CDR3 is TGCGCCAGCAGCCAAGCCCCAGGACAGGGAAGCCATGGCTACACCTTC.

This clone was picked up a small number of times. V gene TRBV7-3 combines with J gene TRBJ1-1; 9 positions agree with TRBD1. The CDR3 covers 13 residues. Germline V gene data show CDR1 as SGHTA and CDR2 as FQGTGA. Trimming took 1 base from V and 6 from J; bases not matched to a gene: 0. The CDR3 here is CASSLRQGAEAFF. CDR3 nucleotide sequence: TGTGCCAGCAGCTTAAGACAGGGGGCTGAAGCTTTCTTT.

V usage is TRBV5-5 and J usage is TRBJ1-1; tentatively, D is TRBD1 (6 bases). CDR1 and CDR2 from the germline V gene are SGHKS and YYEKEE (reference sequence). V was trimmed by 5 bases and J by 3 bases, leaving 14 bases between them. The CDR3 sequence is 14 residues long. The CDR3 nucleotides read TGTGCCAGCAGACCTACAGGGTTTGACACTGAAGCTTTCTTT. It codes for CASRPTGFDTEAFF. Complete variable domain (other parts from reference TRBV5-5 and TRBJ1-1): DAGVTQSPTHLIKTRGQQVTLRCSPISGHKSVSWYQQVLGQGPQFIFQYYEKEERGRGNFPDRFSARQFPNYSSELNVNALLLGDSALYLCASRPTGFDTEAFFGQGTRLTVV.

V gene TRBV2 combines with J gene TRBJ1-2, with D possibly being TRBD1 (6 bases). V was trimmed by 6 bases and J by 6 bases, leaving 17 bases between them. The CDR3 covers 14 residues. Germline V gene data show CDR1 as SNHLY and CDR2 as FYNNEI. CDR3 sequence reads: CASSSRGGGNGYTF. Written as DNA, the CDR3 is TGTGCCAGCAGCTCCAGGGGCGGGGGTAATGGCTACACCTTC. Full variable domain (rest looked up from reference TRBV2 and TRBJ1-2): EPEVTQTPSHQVTQMGQEVILRCVPISNHLYFYWYRQILGQKVEFLVSFYNNEISEKSEIFDDQFSVERPDGSNFTLKIRSTKLEDSAMYFCASSSRGGGNGYTFGSGTRLTVV.

CDR3 sequence reads: CASSHRLAGGTDTQYF. The CDR3 DNA follows: TGCGCCAGCAGCCATCGACTAGCGGGGGGCACAGATACGCAGTATTTT. V gene TRBV4-3 combines with J gene TRBJ2-3; 12 bases are shared with TRBD2. Germline V CDR1 and CDR2: LGHNA, YSLEER. CDR3 length equals 16 residues. Unmatched junction bases numbered 2, after V lost 3 bases and J lost 1 base.

This chain uses TRBV29-1 with TRBJ1-2, with 8 bases that match TRBD1. J was trimmed by 8 bases and V by 7 bases; bases with no gene match: 6. CDR1 is SQVTM and CDR2 is ANQGSEA in the germline V gene. The CDR3 contains 11 residues. The CDR3 coding sequence is TGCAGCGCCCCGACAGGGGACGGCTACACCTTC. As protein: CSAPTGDGYTF.

The chain combines TRBV18 with TRBJ2-7, with 10 bases that match TRBD1. The CDR3 totals 16 residues. Trimming removed 5 bases from V and 6 bases from J; junction bases left unmatched: 13. Germline CDR1 is KGHSH and CDR2 is LQKENI. The CDR3 DNA reads TGTGCCAGCTCAAAACACCCGGGACAGGGGCAGGGCGAGCAGTACTTC. Protein: CASSKHPGQGQGEQYF.

The rearrangement joins TRBV7-9 to TRBJ2-7; D gene unclear. The CDR3 has 13 residues. Germline V lookup: CDR1 SEHNR, CDR2 FQNEAQ (reference sequence). Trimming cost V 3 bases and J 2 bases, with 8 bases left between them. The CDR3 region is CASSFGGTYEQYF. The CDR3 DNA reads as TGTGCCAGCAGCTTCGGCGGAACCTACGAGCAGTACTTC.

This clone was detected only once. The rearrangement links TRBV21-1 to TRBJ2-2; whether TRBD1, the table's D call, matches the DNA was not checked. TRBV21-1 is listed as a pseudogene. CDR3 length equals 17 residues. In DNA form, the CDR3 reads TGTGCCAGCAGCAAATCCCCCGGACATCCGAACACCGGGGAGCTGTTTTTT. Its translation is CASSKSPGHPNTGELFF.

J is TRBJ2-5 and V is TRBV19; D possibly corresponds to TRBD2 (7 bases). The germline V gene encodes CDR1 LNHDA and CDR2 SQIVND (reference sequence). The CDR3 is 15 residues long. V shed 6 bases and J shed 5 bases, with 19 bases lying between them. CDR3 protein: CASSRRGGAGETQYF. The CDR3 coding sequence is TGTGCCAGTAGCCGAAGGGGGGGGGCTGGTGAGACCCAGTACTTC.

The chain is built from TRBV15 and TRBJ1-6; a weak D match, TRBD1 (6 bases). Germline values: CDR1 LNHNV, CDR2 YYDKDF (reference sequence). V lost 4 bases and J 10 bases, leaving 17 bases between the germline ends. The CDR3 is 15 residues long. The CDR3 loop reads CATSNELTGKSPLHF. In nucleotides, the CDR3 is TGTGCCACCAGCAACGAGCTGACAGGAAAATCACCCCTCCACTTT.

The chain carries TRBV5-1 and TRBJ2-3; 8 nucleotides align to TRBD2. Germline V gene sequence: CDR1 SGHRS, CDR2 YFSETQ. This CDR3 region has 17 residues. With V trimmed by 0 bases and J by 0 bases, 6 bases remained unmatched. CDR3 region: CASSLEASGLSTDTQYF. CDR3 nucleotides: TGCGCCAGCAGCTTGGAGGCTAGCGGGCTAAGCACAGATACGCAGTATTTT.